A selection of T cell receptor beta chains follows, all from one sample in a study of blood T cell repertoires in COVID-19. Measured with immunoSEQ multiplex PCR; TCRdb has only the in-frame clones, and not every one. The data show 180,000 or so clones, approximately 83% seen once. Specimen: PBMCs or T cells enriched from blood (not recorded which). These receptors were obtained from a woman in her sixties or seventies who had recovered from COVID-19. The CDR3 runs from the conserved cysteine through the conserved F or W. Fields, in order: clone size, CDR3 length, V gene, D gene, J gene, CDR3 DNA, CDR3 protein. A D gene is named only where the DNA matches it firmly. Some rows have no size entry. The others give once, few or many, or a class for an expanded clone.

>.|15|TRBV9|TRBD2|TRBJ2-7
TGTGCCAGCAGCGTAGGGGGACTAGATTTCGACGAGCAGTACTTC
CASSVGGLDFDEQYF
>.|13|TRBV5-4|.|TRBJ2-1
TGTGCCAGCAGCTTGGGGGCTTCCAATGAGCAGTTCTTC
CASSLGASNEQFF
>.|15|TRBV6-2/TRBV6-3|.|TRBJ2-2
TGTGCCAGCAGTTTAGACAGCCTGGACACCGGGGAGCTGTTTTTT
CASSLDSLDTGELFF
>.|15|TRBV19|.|TRBJ1-1
TGTGCCAGTAGTATTAAGTGGGCAGCGAACACTGAAGCTTTCTTT
CASSIKWAANTEAFF
>.|16|TRBV23-1|.|TRBJ1-2
.
CASSRTGEMATPSHTF
>few|16|TRBV5-1|TRBD1|TRBJ2-2
TGCGCCAGCAGCCTCCGGACAGGGGGGGACACCGGGGAGCTGTTTTTT
CASSLRTGGDTGELFF
>.|12|TRBV7-9|.|TRBJ1-2
TGTGCCAGCAGCCAAAATAACTATGGCTACACCTTC
CASSQNNYGYTF
>.|13|TRBV6-5|TRBD1|TRBJ2-4
TGTGCCAGCAGTACGGGACAGAAAAACATTCAGTACTTC
CASSTGQKNIQYF
>.|16|TRBV28|TRBD1|TRBJ2-2
TGTGCCACCAAGCCACCGGGACAGGGAGACACCGGGGAGCTGTTTTTT
CATKPPGQGDTGELFF
>.|13|TRBV6-5|TRBD1|TRBJ2-4
TGTGCCAGCAAAAACAGGGGGCGAAACATTCAGTACTTC
CASKNRGRNIQYF
>.|13|TRBV11-1|.|TRBJ1-1
TGTGCCAGCAGCTTAGGCAGGAACACTGAAGCTTTCTTT
CASSLGRNTEAFF
>.|13|TRBV13|.|TRBJ2-5
TGTGCCAGCAGCTTAGGCGGGTTAGAGACCCAGTACTTC
CASSLGGLETQYF
>.|16|TRBV5-1|TRBD2|TRBJ2-1
TGCGCCAGCAGCTCGCTAGCGGGGGGTGGCTACAATGAGCAGTTCTTC
CASSSLAGGGYNEQFF
>.|17|TRBV14|.|TRBJ2-3
TGTGCCAGCAGCCAAGATTTACTAGCCGTAATTCGGGGTACGCAGTATTTT
CASSQDLLAVIRGTQYF
>few|14|TRBV5-1|TRBD1|TRBJ1-2
TGCGCCAGCAGCTCGGGACAGGGGGCCTATGGCTACACCTTC
CASSSGQGAYGYTF
>few|15|TRBV5-1|.|TRBJ1-1
TGCGCCAGCAGCCAAACCGTGGACAGTAACACTGAAGCTTTCTTT
CASSQTVDSNTEAFF
>few|15|TRBV15|TRBD1|TRBJ1-2
TGTGCCACCAGCCGGGGACAGGGGAAGGTATACGGCTACACCTTC
CATSRGQGKVYGYTF
>.|16|TRBV7-9|.|TRBJ1-4
TGTGCCAGCAGCCTTTCTGCGGGAACAGGAGGGGAAAAACTGTTTTTT
CASSLSAGTGGEKLFF
>.|13|TRBV28|.|TRBJ1-1
TGTGCCAGCAGTCCCGCGGGTAACACTGAAGCTTTCTTT
CASSPAGNTEAFF
>once|11|TRBV3-1/TRBV3-2|.|TRBJ2-5
TGTGCCAGCAGCCCCGGGGGGACCCAGTACTTC
CASSPGGTQYF
>.|14|TRBV6-5|TRBD1|TRBJ1-1
TGTGCCAGCAGACCGACAGGGCCGAACACTGAAGCTTTCTTT
CASRPTGPNTEAFF
>.|15|TRBV5-1|TRBD2|TRBJ2-1
TGCGCCAGCGCTGCTTCGACTAGCGGGGGGGGTGAGCAGTTCTTC
CASAASTSGGGEQFF
>.|15|TRBV30|.|TRBJ2-2
TGTGCCTGGAGTGTACAGGGACGTGACACCGGGGAGCTGTTTTTT
CAWSVQGRDTGELFF
>.|15|TRBV27|TRBD2|TRBJ2-7
TGTGCCAGCAGGGTGACTAGCGGGACTACCTACGAGCAGTACTTC
CASRVTSGTTYEQYF
>.|14|TRBV10-3|TRBD1|TRBJ1-2
TGTGCCATCAGCTCTGCCGGGACAGCCTATGGCTACACCTTC
CAISSAGTAYGYTF
>few|14|TRBV4-2|.|TRBJ1-2
TGTGCCAGCAGCCAAGATACCCAGGGGAATGGCTACACCTTC
CASSQDTQGNGYTF
>.|16|TRBV5-8|TRBD1|TRBJ1-5
TGTGCCAGCAGCTCGGCAGGGGGCGGTAGCAATCAGCCCCAGCATTTT
CASSSAGGGSNQPQHF
>.|14|TRBV6-5|.|TRBJ2-3
TGTGCCAGCAGTCGTTACTCTAGCACAGATACGCAGTATTTT
CASSRYSSTDTQYF
>.|13|TRBV7-3|.|TRBJ2-5
TGTGCCAGCAGCTCCAACGGGTGGGAGACCCAGTACTTC
CASSSNGWETQYF